This T cell receptor beta chain was sequenced in a study of post-analysis software for immune sequencing data. Whole-study results and caveats: In multiple sclerosis, normalized Chao1 diversity was significantly below that of controls.

For this clonotype: What it binds is unknown.

Tagging with unique molecular identifiers was a feature of the TCR beta cDNA libraries. Researchers reported some 500,000 cDNA molecules coming from around 1 to 10 million T cells. TCRdb recomputed calls from the PCR reads with MiXCR, one row per CDR3 protein. The profile shows some 500,000 distinct CDR3 sequences, under 55% of them singletons. The sequence was obtained from a girl aged 10-17 years with multiple sclerosis. Sequenced: blood.

DNA of the CDR3: TGCAGTGCTAGAGCTACCTTTCCACAGGGAGGGAACACTGAAGCTTTCTTT. Amino acid sequence: CSARATFPQGGNTEAFF. V gene TRBV20-1 combines with J gene TRBJ1-1; a weak D match, TRBD1 (6 bases). The V gene lost 1 base and the J gene lost 1 base, with 19 bases spanning the gap. The CDR3 extends over 17 amino acids. From germline, CDR1 is DFQATT and CDR2 SNEGSKA (reference sequence).